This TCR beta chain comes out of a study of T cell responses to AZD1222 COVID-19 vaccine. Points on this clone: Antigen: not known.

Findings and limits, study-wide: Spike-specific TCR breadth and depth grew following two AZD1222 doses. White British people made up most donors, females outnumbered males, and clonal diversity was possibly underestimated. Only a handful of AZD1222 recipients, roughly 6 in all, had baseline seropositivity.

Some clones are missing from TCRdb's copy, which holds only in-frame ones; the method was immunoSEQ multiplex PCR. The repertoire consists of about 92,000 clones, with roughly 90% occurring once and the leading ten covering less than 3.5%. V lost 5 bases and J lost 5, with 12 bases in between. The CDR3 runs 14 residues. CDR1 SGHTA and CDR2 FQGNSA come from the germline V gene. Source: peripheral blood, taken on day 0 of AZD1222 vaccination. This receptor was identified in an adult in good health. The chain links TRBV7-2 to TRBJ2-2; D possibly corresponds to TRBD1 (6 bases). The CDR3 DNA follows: TGTGCCAGCAGCCGCTGGACAGTAACCGGGGAGCTGTTTTTT. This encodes CASSRWTVTGELFF.